What follows are 2 T cell receptor beta chains derived from one specimen sequenced in a study of blood T cell repertoires in COVID-19. Assay: immunoSEQ multiplex PCR; the TCRdb copy retains only in-frame clones and omits some. This sample yields about 180,000 clones, of which over 75% are seen a single time; about 18% belongs to the top ten. Material: peripheral blood. These TCRs come from a person aged 70 to 80 with COVID-19, enrolled during active disease.

The chain links TRBV6-5 to TRBJ2-3, with 10 bases aligning to TRBD2. CDR1 is MNHEY and CDR2 is SVGAGI in the germline V gene. The CDR3 contains 16 residues. The junction had 4 bases not matched to a gene; V was cut back by 0 bases and J by 4 bases. DNA of the CDR3: TGTGCCAGCAGTTACTCGAGCGGGGGGGTCTCAGATACGCAGTATTTT. It codes for CASSYSSGGVSDTQYF.

This sequence joins TRBV11-3 and TRBJ2-7, with TRBD2 matching 13 bases. Trimming cost V 5 bases and J 7 bases; bases outside gene matches: 8. Germline CDR1 and CDR2: SGHNT and YENEEA. The CDR3 spans 15 residues. CDR3 in amino acids: CASSQNGLAGEEQYF. CDR3 DNA: TGTGCCAGCAGCCAAAATGGACTAGCGGGAGAAGAGCAGTACTTC.